This passage covers 23 T cell receptor beta chains from one sample sequenced in a study of spatial heterogeneity in lung cancer (dated by TCRdb to the late 2010s). Preparation of the library involved 5' RACE. The listed sequencing device is NextSeq 500. TCRdb cleaned the public reads at Q25 with fastp, built clones with MiXCR and kept in-frame beta chains. When rows share a CDR3 protein, they turn into one entry using the most common DNA and genes. The sample data list 2,000 to 2,500 distinct CDR3 sequences, and around 8% of these were observed just once. Clones ranked in the top ten supply 13% of the sample. In the paper's terms, the time point label means: sample taken at primary tumor resection. Summary of the overall study and its limitations: The tumor nonsynonymous mutation count correlated with the number of expanded alpha and beta TCRs within the tumor.

These receptors have no identified antigens. The sample was lung tumor tissue, taken at surgery. These receptors came from a male donor with early-stage non-small cell lung cancer.

This clonotype is medium-sized in the sample. This rearrangement joins TRBV12-3 or TRBV12-4 to TRBJ2-2, with 7 bases lining up with TRBD2. This CDR3 region has 15 residues. V dropped 6 bases and J dropped 7; count of bases not matched to a gene: 11. CDR3 sequence (DNA): TGTGCCAGCAGGAGTTGGACTAGTTTAGGCGGGGAGCTGTTTTTT. This encodes CASRSWTSLGGELFF.

Sample share makes this clonotype medium-sized. The DNA for the CDR3 is TGTGCCAGCAGCGCCAAGCAGGGTGCCATTGGTGAGGGCTACACCTTC. It translates to CASSAKQGAIGEGYTF. The J gene is TRBJ1-2, the V gene TRBV7-2; tentative D call: TRBD1 (5 bases). The germline V gene has CDR1 SGHTA and CDR2 FQGNSA. The CDR3 is made up of 16 amino acids. V was trimmed by 5 bases and J by 8 bases, leaving 24 bases between them.

In its sample, this clonotype is medium-sized. The chain joins TRBV7-2 to TRBJ2-7, with D unresolved. Germline V CDR1 and CDR2: SGHTA, FQGNSA. This CDR3 region has 14 residues. V was clipped by 5 bases and J by 3 bases, with 14 bases between them. CDR3 sequence (DNA): TGTGCCAGCAGCCTCCCAGAGGAATTCTACGAGCAGTACTTC. Its translation is CASSLPEEFYEQYF.

V and J are TRBV28 and TRBJ1-2; maybe TRBD1 (5 bases). CDR1 and CDR2 from the germline V gene are MDHEN and SYDVKM. This CDR3 has 13 amino acids. The V and J ends lost 8 bases and 5 bases respectively, with 15 bases between them. CDR3 residues: CASGQGRIYGYTF. DNA for the CDR3: TGTGCCAGCGGGCAGGGAAGAATATATGGCTACACCTTC.

The chain recombines TRBV20-1 with TRBJ2-3; 11 nucleotides match TRBD2. V was clipped by 6 bases and J by 7 bases; unmatched bases: 15. The CDR3 extends over 16 amino acids. Germline loops: CDR1 DFQATT, CDR2 SNEGSKA (reference sequence). The CDR3 bases are TGCAGTGCGGAGGGGTCCTTAGCGGGGGGGCCATATACGCAGTATTTT. Translating it yields CSAEGSLAGGPYTQYF.

By share of the sample, this clonotype is medium-sized (0.01 to 0.1%). The gene calls are TRBV7-9 and TRBJ1-5, with D possibly TRBD1 on 5 matching bases. Germline V gives CDR1 SEHNR, CDR2 FQNEAQ (reference sequence). The CDR3 sequence is 16 residues long. V lost 5 bases and J lost 4, with 18 bases in between. The CDR3 spells CASSLGDAWPNQPQHF. The CDR3 region has the DNA TGTGCCAGCAGCCTTGGGGACGCTTGGCCTAATCAGCCCCAGCATTTT.

This clonotype is large (0.1 to 1%). The genes are TRBV7-9 and TRBJ1-4; D is possibly TRBD1 (5 bases). Between the trimmed V and J ends, which lost 2 bases and 3 bases, there was a span of 7 bases. This CDR3 is 14 amino acids long. The germline gives CDR1 SEHNR, CDR2 FQNEAQ (reference sequence). The CDR3 region is CASSLWGSNEKLFF. CDR3 sequence (DNA): TGTGCCAGCAGCTTATGGGGGTCTAATGAAAAACTGTTTTTT.

By frequency in the sample, this clonotype is medium-sized. The chain carries TRBV19 and TRBJ2-7, with D possibly being TRBD1 (5 bases). Trimming cost V 6 bases and J 3 bases, with 21 bases left between them. This CDR3 is 16 amino acids long. Per the germline V gene, CDR1 is LNHDA and CDR2 is SQIVND (reference sequence). CDR3 DNA: TGTGCCAGTAGACCCAAATTCGGGCAGGGAAACTACGAGCAGTACTTC. Its translation is CASRPKFGQGNYEQYF.

This clonotype is classed as large. This chain connects TRBV4-3 to TRBJ2-5; maybe TRBD2 (5 bases). Germline loops: CDR1 LGHNA, CDR2 YSLEER. CDR3 length: 15 amino acids. Trimming left V 0 bases short and J 1 base short, with 9 bases between. The CDR3 reads CASSQEGTSQETQYF. DNA for the CDR3: TGCGCCAGCAGCCAAGAAGGAACTAGCCAAGAGACCCAGTACTTC.

This chain connects TRBV12-3 or TRBV12-4 to TRBJ1-1; D is uncertain. CDR3 size: 16 residues. Between the trimmed V and J ends, which lost 6 bases and 5 bases, there was a span of 22 bases. The CDR3 here is CASSPAAGRLLTEAFF. In DNA, the CDR3 is TGTGCCAGCAGCCCTGCGGCAGGACGGCTCTTAACTGAAGCTTTCTTT.

By sample fraction, this clonotype is medium-sized. The rearrangement uses TRBV20-1 and TRBJ2-3; possible D gene TRBD2, 6 bases. This CDR3 region has 14 residues. CDR1 and CDR2 (germline): DFQATT, SNEGSKA (reference sequence). Between the trimmed V and J ends, which lost 1 base and 2 bases, there was a span of 10 bases. This CDR3 is CSARGGVATDTQYF. CDR3 bases: TGCAGTGCTAGAGGGGGGGTGGCCACAGATACGCAGTATTTT.

This clonotype was recorded many times. The rearrangement links TRBV20-1 to TRBJ1-5; D not resolved. V gave up 6 bases and J gave up 5 bases, with 11 bases separating them. Germline CDR1 and CDR2: DFQATT and SNEGSKA (reference sequence). This CDR3 comprises 12 residues. The CDR3 sequence: CSAPGRDQPQHF. CDR3 sequence (DNA): TGCAGTGCACCGGGCCGCGATCAGCCCCAGCATTTT.

This clonotype qualifies as medium-sized. This chain uses TRBV5-1 with TRBJ2-5; TRBD1 or TRBD2 may be the D gene (5 bases each). Looked up from germline, CDR1 is SGHRS and CDR2 is YFSETQ. The CDR3 spans 15 residues. The ends were cut back, 4 bases at V and 5 bases at J, with 18 bases in the middle. Here the CDR3 reads CASSPAGSWGETQYF. The CDR3 coding sequence is TGCGCCAGCAGCCCGGCTGGGTCTTGGGGGGAGACCCAGTACTTC. The full variable domain, completed using reference TRBV5-1 and TRBJ2-5, is KAGVTQTPRYLIKTRGQQVTLSCSPISGHRSVSWYQQTPGQGLQFLFEYFSETQRNKGNFPGRFSGRQFSNSRSEMNVSTLELGDSALYLCASSPAGSWGETQYFGPGTRLLVL.

This clonotype was detected only a few times. This chain joins TRBV12-3 or TRBV12-4 and TRBJ2-3; 12 bases agree with TRBD2. J was trimmed by 4 bases and V by 4 bases; bases with no gene match: 6. This CDR3 has 16 amino acids. The CDR3, as DNA: TGTGCCAGCAGTTCCGCCCTAGCGGGGGGGGCAGATACGCAGTATTTT. Its protein is CASSSALAGGADTQYF.

This clonotype was counted at least ten times. The chain joins TRBV12-3 or TRBV12-4 to TRBJ2-5; 9 bases align to TRBD2. The CDR3 extends over 15 amino acids. The V and J ends lost 6 bases and 4 bases, in that order; junction bases with no gene match: 9. CDR3 sequence: CASSLGAAGGETQYF. The CDR3 nucleotides are TGTGCCAGCAGCCTCGGGGCAGCGGGGGGAGAGACCCAGTACTTC.

This clonotype is deemed medium-sized. This rearrangement joins TRBV28 to TRBJ2-4; TRBD1 might be the D (5 bases). Per the germline V gene, CDR1 is MDHEN and CDR2 is SYDVKM. The CDR3 length is 18 residues. V was trimmed by 2 bases and J by 6 bases, leaving 23 bases between them. The CDR3 protein is CASSLALVGPGRRNIQYF. Written as DNA, the CDR3 is TGTGCCAGCAGTTTAGCGCTAGTGGGGCCTGGGCGGAGAAACATTCAGTACTTC. Drawing the rest from reference TRBV28 and TRBJ2-4, the complete variable domain is DVKVTQSSRYLVKRTGEKVFLECVQDMDHENMFWYRQDPGLGLRLIYFSYDVKMKEKGDIPEGYSVSREKKERFSLILESASTNQTSMYLCASSLALVGPGRRNIQYFGAGTRLSVL.

This clonotype is medium-sized in the sample. The chain has TRBV5-1 and TRBJ1-1, with 8 bases that match TRBD1. The ends lost 5 bases at V and 1 base at J; junction bases unmatched: 4. This CDR3 contains 14 residues. The germline CDR1 and CDR2 sequences are SGHRS and YFSETQ. CDR3 coding DNA: TGCGCCAGCAGTCAGGGGGCCGGGAACACTGAAGCTTTCTTT. It encodes CASSQGAGNTEAFF.

By sample fraction, this clonotype is large. The genes are TRBV9 and TRBJ2-1, with D perhaps matching TRBD2 (6 bases). The CDR3 extends over 15 amino acids. Germline CDR1 is SGDLS and CDR2 is YYNGEE. Deletions cut 0 bases from V and 6 bases from J, with 13 bases between. The CDR3 protein is CASSVANVGGNEQFF. For the CDR3, the DNA is TGTGCCAGCAGCGTAGCGAACGTGGGGGGCAATGAGCAGTTCTTC.

In its sample, this clonotype ranks as medium-sized. V usage is TRBV4-3 and J usage is TRBJ2-1, with 8 bases aligning to TRBD2. The CDR3 has 17 residues. CDR1 LGHNA and CDR2 YSLEER come from the germline V gene. After removal of 2 bases from V and 9 bases from J, the junction contained 15 bases not matched to a gene. The CDR3 bases are TGCGCCAGCAGCCAACAAGTAGCGGGGCCACGCCGCGGTGAGCAGTTCTTC. This sequence encodes CASSQQVAGPRRGEQFF.

In its sample, this clonotype is medium-sized (0.01 to 0.1%). The rearrangement joins TRBV30 to TRBJ2-5, with D possibly TRBD1 on 6 matching bases. CDR3 length equals 13 residues. CDR1 and CDR2 (germline): GTSNPN, SVGIG (reference sequence). V gave up 8 bases and J gave up 2 bases, with 15 bases separating them. The CDR3 nucleotides are TGTGCCCGGGGTGACAGGCGTCAAGAGACCCAGTACTTC. This sequence encodes CARGDRRQETQYF.

In its sample, this clonotype ranks as medium-sized. This chain links TRBV7-2 with TRBJ2-7, with TRBD2 as a possible D gene (6 bases). Per germline, CDR1 SGHTA and CDR2 FQGNSA. V was cut by 5 bases and J by 3 bases, with 17 bases left in between. The CDR3 runs to 15 residues. CDR3 sequence (DNA): TGTGCCAGCAGCGCCGGGACTGTTGAGCGCTACGAGCAGTACTTC. It yields the protein CASSAGTVERYEQYF.

This clonotype counts as medium-sized. This sequence joins TRBV3-1 and TRBJ1-1, with 9 bases that match TRBD1. V lost 4 bases, J lost 4 bases, and 16 bases stayed unmatched. This CDR3 is built from 18 residues. Germline loops: CDR1 LGHDT, CDR2 YNNKEL (reference sequence). The CDR3 sequence: CASSPRVRSGQGPTEAFF. The CDR3 nucleotides read TGTGCCAGCAGCCCCCGGGTTAGATCGGGACAGGGTCCCACTGAAGCTTTCTTT.

The chain links TRBV11-2 to TRBJ2-3; possibly TRBD1 or TRBD2 for D (7 bases each). CDR3 size: 17 residues. Germline CDR1 reads SGHAT; CDR2 reads FQNNGV. V lost 1 base and J lost 6, with 20 bases in between. CDR3: CASSLGSRGGPGDTQYF. The DNA of the CDR3 is TGTGCCAGCAGCTTAGGATCCAGGGGGGGGCCAGGGGATACGCAGTATTTT.